The clone carrying this T cell receptor beta chain was seen a few times. This sample is part of a study of T cell repertoires in cytomegalovirus infection. TCRdb re-analysed the reads in MiXCR, keeping a single row per CDR3 protein. The sample has almost 300,000 distinct CDR3 sequences, approximately 10% seen once. Trimming stripped 2 bases from V and 6 bases from J, with 6 bases between. The CDR3 extends over 11 amino acids. CDR1 is DFQATT, CDR2 SNEGSKA, per germline (reference sequence). The sequence was collected from a human donor in good health (CMV status not recorded). Some clones in this sample may be carry-over from other donors' samples. The gene calls are TRBV20-1 and TRBJ2-3, with no clear D. Sequenced input: PBMCs. DNA for the CDR3: TGCAGTGCTAGAAACCGTGATACGCAGTATTTT. This translates into CSARNRDTQYF.